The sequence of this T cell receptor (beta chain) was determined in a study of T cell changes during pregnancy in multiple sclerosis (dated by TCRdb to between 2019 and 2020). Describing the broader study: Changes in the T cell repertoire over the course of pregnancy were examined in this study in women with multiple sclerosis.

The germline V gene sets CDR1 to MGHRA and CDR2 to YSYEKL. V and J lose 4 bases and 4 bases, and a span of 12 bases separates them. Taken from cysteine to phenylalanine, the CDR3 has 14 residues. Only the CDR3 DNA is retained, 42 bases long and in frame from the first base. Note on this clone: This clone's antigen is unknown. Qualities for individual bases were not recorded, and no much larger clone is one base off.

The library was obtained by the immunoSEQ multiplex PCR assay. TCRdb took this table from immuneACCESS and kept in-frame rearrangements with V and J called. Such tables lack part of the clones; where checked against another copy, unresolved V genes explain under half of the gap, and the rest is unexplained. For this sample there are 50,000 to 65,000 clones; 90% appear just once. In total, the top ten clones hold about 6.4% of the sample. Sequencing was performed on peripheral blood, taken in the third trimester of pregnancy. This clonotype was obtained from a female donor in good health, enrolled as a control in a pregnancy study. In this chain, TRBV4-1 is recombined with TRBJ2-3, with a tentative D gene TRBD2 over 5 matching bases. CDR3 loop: CASSLKNSADTQYF. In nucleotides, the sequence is TGCGCCAGCAGCCTCAAAAATAGCGCAGATACGCAGTATTTT.